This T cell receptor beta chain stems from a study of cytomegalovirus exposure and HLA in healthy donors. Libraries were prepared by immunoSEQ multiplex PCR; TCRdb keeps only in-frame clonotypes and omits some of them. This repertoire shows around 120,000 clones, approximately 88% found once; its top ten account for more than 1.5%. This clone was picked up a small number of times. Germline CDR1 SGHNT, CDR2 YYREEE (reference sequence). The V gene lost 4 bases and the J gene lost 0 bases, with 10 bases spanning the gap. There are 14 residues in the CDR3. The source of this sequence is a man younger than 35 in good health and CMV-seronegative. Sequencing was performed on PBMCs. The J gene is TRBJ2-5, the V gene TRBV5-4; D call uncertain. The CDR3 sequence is CASSPLGYQETQYF. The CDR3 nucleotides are TGTGCCAGCAGCCCCCTCGGTTACCAAGAGACCCAGTACTTC.